These 25 T cell receptor beta chains originate from one sample sequenced in a study of blood T cell repertoires in COVID-19 (dated by TCRdb to 2020 to 2022). Library preparation employed the immunoSEQ multiplex PCR assay. TCRdb mirrors the immuneACCESS table, restricted to in-frame sequences. Some clones are absent from its copies; in checked studies, under half trace to an unresolved V gene, and the reason for the others is unknown. This sample gives about 81,000 clones in total; approximately 82% of them show up just once. 7% to 9.5% of the sample comes from the top ten. Sequencing was performed on peripheral blood. The receptors originated from a human donor in a cohort sampled during active COVID-19.

This chain uses TRBV7-9 with TRBJ1-6; the D is unclear. V shed 5 bases and J shed 8 bases, with 10 bases lying between them. The CDR3 covers 13 residues. Germline V gene data show CDR1 as SEHNR and CDR2 as FQNEAQ (reference sequence). DNA for the CDR3: TGTGCCAGCAGCCCCAAGAGGGATTCACCCCTCCACTTT. Its translation: CASSPKRDSPLHF.

The chain employs TRBV9 and TRBJ1-5, with unresolved D. CDR1 is SGDLS, CDR2 YYNGEE, per germline. This CDR3 comprises 15 residues. Trimming stripped 0 bases from V and 8 bases from J, with 15 bases between. The CDR3 region has the DNA TGTGCCAGCAGCGTAGGCTTTACCGAGTCTGAGCCCCAGCATTTT. Amino acid sequence: CASSVGFTESEPQHF.

The J gene is TRBJ1-2, the V gene TRBV7-2, with unresolved D. CDR3 length: 15 amino acids. V was clipped by 0 bases and J by 1 base, with 9 bases between them. Germline V gene data show CDR1 as SGHTA and CDR2 as FQGNSA. CDR3 residues: CASSLAARSNYGYTF. CDR3 DNA sequence: TGTGCCAGCAGCTTAGCAGCTAGGAGTAACTATGGCTACACCTTC.

This chain connects TRBV19 to TRBJ1-5; D unclear. Germline CDR1 and CDR2: LNHDA and SQIVND (reference sequence). CDR3 length: 13 residues. The V end lost 3 bases, the J end lost 5 bases, and 8 bases lay between the germline ends. The CDR3 sequence: CASSIPTYQPQHF. The CDR3 DNA follows: TGTGCCAGTAGTATCCCCACATATCAGCCCCAGCATTTT.

Ten or more counts support this clone. V and J are TRBV6-1 and TRBJ2-7, with D perhaps matching TRBD1 (5 bases). The ends were cut back, 2 bases at V and 4 bases at J, with 15 bases in the middle. From germline, CDR1 is MNHNS and CDR2 SASEGT. The CDR3 consists of 15 residues. CDR3 sequence reads: CASSEPGRRGYEQYF. The CDR3 DNA is TGTGCCAGCAGTGAACCAGGGCGGCGTGGGTACGAGCAGTACTTC.

This clone has more than one count but fewer than ten. At the DNA level, this CDR3 is encoded by other sequences in the same sample as well. The chain carries TRBV30 and TRBJ1-5, with 9 bases fitting TRBD1. The V gene's germline CDR1 is GTSNPN and CDR2 SVGIG (reference sequence). Trimming took 5 bases from V and 7 from J; bases not matched to a gene: 6. The CDR3 extends over 13 amino acids. CDR3 sequence reads: CAWSTGGGQPQHF. The CDR3 nucleotides read TGTGCCTGGTCCACAGGGGGCGGCCAGCCCCAGCATTTT.

V usage is TRBV3-1 (or the pseudogene TRBV3-2) and J usage is TRBJ2-7, with D unresolved. Germline CDR1 is LGHDT and CDR2 is YNNKEL (reference sequence). This CDR3 contains 11 residues. V lost 4 bases and J lost 6, with 7 bases in between. CDR3 region: CASSLVGEQYF. The CDR3 bases are TGTGCCAGCAGCCTAGTCGGCGAGCAGTACTTC.

V usage is TRBV2 and J usage is TRBJ2-2; TRBD1 is a possible D gene (5 bases). The CDR3 is 15 amino acids. V was pared by 2 bases and J by 5 bases, with 12 bases between. Germline V gives CDR1 SNHLY, CDR2 FYNNEI. CDR3 in DNA: TGTGCCAGCAGTGAATCGGCAGGGATTACCGGGGAGCTGTTTTTT. Protein sequence: CASSESAGITGELFF.

This sequence joins TRBV5-4 and TRBJ1-2; D not certain. The CDR3 consists of 13 residues. The germline V gene encodes CDR1 SGHNT and CDR2 YYREEE (reference sequence). V was pared by 10 bases and J by 3 bases, with 16 bases between. CDR3 sequence reads: CAGNVGGHYGYTF. The CDR3 nucleotides read TGTGCCGGAAACGTGGGAGGCCACTATGGCTACACCTTC.

This clone has a handful of counts. The chain uses TRBV29-1 and TRBJ1-4, with 7 bases matching TRBD1. CDR3 size: 14 residues. Trimming at V came to 8 bases and at J to 5 bases, leaving 11 bases not matched to a gene. Per the germline V gene, CDR1 is SQVTM and CDR2 is ANQGSEA. Here the CDR3 DNA reads TGCAGCATCAAAACCGGGACAGCGAATGAAAAACTGTTTTTT. Its protein is CSIKTGTANEKLFF.

On this clone itself: Its ends do not fully match the called genes, so a read error is possible. The chain has TRBV6-1 and TRBJ2-7; D is possibly TRBD1 (6 bases). The CDR3 has 15 amino acids. Germline V gene lookup returns CDR1 MNHNS and CDR2 SASEGT. The CDR3: CASREGQSTTYEQYF. CDR3 nucleotide sequence: TGTGCCAGCAGGGAAGGACAGTCGACAACCTACGAGCAGTACTTC.

The chain employs TRBV6-5 and TRBJ1-1; D not resolved. This CDR3 region has 15 residues. The germline gives CDR1 MNHEY, CDR2 SVGAGI. V was shortened by 5 bases and J by 1 base, with 14 bases between the two germline ends. The CDR3 nucleotides are TGTGCCAGCAGTCCACACAATACGGGGAACACTGAAGCTTTCTTT. Translation gives CASSPHNTGNTEAFF.

This chain joins TRBV5-4 and TRBJ1-5; 8 bases line up with TRBD1. Germline CDR1 is SGHNT and CDR2 is YYREEE (reference sequence). Losses at the gene ends were 0 bases for V and 7 bases for J; bases not matched to a gene: 6. The CDR3 has 15 amino acids. As DNA, the CDR3 is TGTGCCAGCAGCTTGGACGGGACAGGAGGGCAGCCCCAGCATTTT. Its translation: CASSLDGTGGQPQHF.

The chain is built from TRBV24-1 and TRBJ1-2; D ambiguous. The V and J ends lost 5 bases and 8 bases respectively, with 14 bases between them. Germline assignment: CDR1 KGHDR and CDR2 SFDVKD. This CDR3 spans 13 amino acids. The CDR3 region has the DNA TGTGCCACCAGTGTCACACGTCCCTGGGGCTACACCTTC. Protein: CATSVTRPWGYTF.

In nucleotides, the CDR3 is TGTGCCAGCAGCCTCGGAGGAAGTCGACTCCGAGGGATAACCTACGAGCAGTACTTC. It codes for CASSLGGSRLRGITYEQYF. The rearrangement links TRBV14 to TRBJ2-7; the D gene is possibly TRBD2 (5 bases). The V end lost 4 bases, the J end lost 2 bases, and 27 bases lay between the germline ends. CDR3 length: 19 residues. The V gene's germline CDR1 is SGHDN and CDR2 FVKESK.

The chain carries TRBV6-5 and TRBJ1-1; D gene ambiguous. The CDR3 extends over 14 amino acids. V lost 2 bases and J lost 7, with 14 bases in between. Germline values: CDR1 MNHEY, CDR2 SVGAGI. CDR3 sequence (DNA): TGTGCCAGCAGTTACGGAATAGGAGGGAGTGAAGCTTTCTTT. It codes for CASSYGIGGSEAFF.

CDR3: CASSPTGGIYNEQFF. DNA of the CDR3: TGTGCCAGCAGCCCAACGGGGGGAATCTACAATGAGCAGTTCTTC. This chain uses TRBV4-2 with TRBJ2-1; TRBD2 matches 7 bases. The germline gives CDR1 LGHNA, CDR2 YNFKEQ. CDR3 size: 15 residues. V shed 4 bases and J 3 bases; nucleotides not matched to a gene: 6.

The chain is built from TRBV7-9 and TRBJ1-1; no reliable D call. Trimming took 5 bases from V and 0 from J, leaving 4 bases between them. Per germline, CDR1 SEHNR and CDR2 FQNEAQ (reference sequence). This CDR3 region has 12 residues. DNA of the CDR3: TGTGCCAGCAGCCCTGTGAACACTGAAGCTTTCTTT. Translating gives CASSPVNTEAFF.

The chain links TRBV5-4 to TRBJ1-1; 9 nucleotides align to TRBD1. Germline V lookup: CDR1 SGHNT, CDR2 YYREEE (reference sequence). The CDR3 contains 17 residues. V trimming: 4 bases; J trimming: 0 bases; junction bases outside the gene matches: 10. The CDR3 loop is CASSTSGTGRMNTEAFF. CDR3 DNA: TGTGCCAGCAGCACCTCCGGGACAGGGCGGATGAACACTGAAGCTTTCTTT. The whole variable domain, filled in from reference TRBV5-4 and TRBJ1-1, reads ETGVTQSPTHLIKTRGQQVTLRCSSQSGHNTVSWYQQALGQGPQFIFQYYREEENGRGNFPPRFSGLQFPNYSSELNVNALELDDSALYLCASSTSGTGRMNTEAFFGQGTRLTVV.

This sequence joins TRBV7-9 and TRBJ2-2; 10 bases match TRBD2. The J segment lost 6 bases and the V segment lost 2 bases, leaving 6 bases of the junction unmatched. Germline loops: CDR1 SEHNR, CDR2 FQNEAQ (reference sequence). The length of the CDR3 is 16 residues. DNA for the CDR3: TGTGCCAGCAGCTTATACAGCGGGGGGGCCGCCGGGGAGCTGTTTTTT. Translation gives CASSLYSGGAAGELFF.

The chain has TRBV7-9 and TRBJ1-6; 8 nucleotides match TRBD1. Germline CDR1 reads SEHNR; CDR2 reads FQNEAQ (reference sequence). CDR3 length: 15 amino acids. The V segment lost 2 bases and the J segment 6 bases; nucleotides outside the gene matches: 3. The CDR3 DNA reads TGTGCCAGCAGCTTACAGGGGGCCGGTAATTCACCCCTCCACTTT. This gives the protein CASSLQGAGNSPLHF.

J is TRBJ1-6 and V is TRBV6-7, with TRBD1 matching over 9 bases. TRBV6-7 belongs to the ORF category, with a function that is uncertain. V lost 10 bases and J lost 9; bases outside the gene matches: 16. This CDR3 region has 16 residues. The CDR3 spells CATRRDREELISPLHF. The CDR3 DNA reads as TGTGCCACCCGCAGGGACAGGGAGGAACTAATTTCACCCCTCCACTTT.

This clone was counted once. The rearrangement joins TRBV5-4 to TRBJ1-2; 8 bases line up with TRBD1. The CDR3 runs to 14 residues. Trimming took 4 bases from V and 8 from J; bases not matched to a gene: 10. Germline assignment: CDR1 SGHNT and CDR2 YYREEE (reference sequence). The CDR3 coding sequence is TGTGCCAGCAGCCTTTCCGGGACAGGCATGGGCTACACCTTC. Protein: CASSLSGTGMGYTF.

This clone occurred a few times. The chain uses TRBV11-3 and TRBJ2-1; 7 nucleotides agree with TRBD1. The V and J ends lost 4 bases and 0 bases, in that order; junction bases with no gene match: 6. This CDR3 region has 16 residues. Germline V gives CDR1 SGHNT, CDR2 YENEEA. Here the CDR3 reads CASSSHRGGSYNEQFF. DNA of the CDR3: TGTGCCAGCAGCTCTCACAGGGGCGGCTCCTACAATGAGCAGTTCTTC.

The CDR3 spells CASSPRDFWGNTEAFF. CDR3 nucleotide sequence: TGTGCCAGCAGTCCCAGGGATTTTTGGGGAAACACTGAAGCTTTCTTT. This sequence joins TRBV28 and TRBJ1-1, with a weak D call TRBD1 (5 bases). Trimming took 5 bases from V and 2 from J, leaving 18 bases between them. The CDR3 contains 16 residues. Looked up from germline, CDR1 is MDHEN and CDR2 is SYDVKM.